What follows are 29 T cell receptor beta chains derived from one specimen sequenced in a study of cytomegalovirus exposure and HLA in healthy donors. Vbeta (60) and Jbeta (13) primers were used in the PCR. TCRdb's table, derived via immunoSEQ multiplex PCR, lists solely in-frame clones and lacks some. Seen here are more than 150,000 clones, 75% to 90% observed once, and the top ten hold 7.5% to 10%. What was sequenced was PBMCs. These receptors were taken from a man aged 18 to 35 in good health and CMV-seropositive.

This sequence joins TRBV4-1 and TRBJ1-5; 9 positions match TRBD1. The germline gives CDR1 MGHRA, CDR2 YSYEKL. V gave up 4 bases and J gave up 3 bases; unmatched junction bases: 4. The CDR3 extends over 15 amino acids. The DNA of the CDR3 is TGCGCCAGCAGCCTCAGGACAGGGGACAATCAGCCCCAGCATTTT. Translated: CASSLRTGDNQPQHF.

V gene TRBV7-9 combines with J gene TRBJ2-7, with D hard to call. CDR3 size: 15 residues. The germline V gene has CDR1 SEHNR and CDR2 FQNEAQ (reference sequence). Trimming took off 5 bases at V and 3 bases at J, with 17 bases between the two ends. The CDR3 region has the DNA TGTGCCAGCAGCGCGTACGATACAGCTGGCTACGAGCAGTACTTC. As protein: CASSAYDTAGYEQYF.

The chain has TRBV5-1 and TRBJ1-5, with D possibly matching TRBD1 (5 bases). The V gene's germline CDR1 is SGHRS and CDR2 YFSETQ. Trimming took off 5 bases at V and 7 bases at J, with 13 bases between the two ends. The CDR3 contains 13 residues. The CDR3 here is CASRETGGQPQHF. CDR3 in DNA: TGCGCCAGCAGAGAAACAGGCGGACAGCCCCAGCATTTT. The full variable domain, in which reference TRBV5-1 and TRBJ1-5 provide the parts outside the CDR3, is KAGVTQTPRYLIKTRGQQVTLSCSPISGHRSVSWYQQTPGQGLQFLFEYFSETQRNKGNFPGRFSGRQFSNSRSEMNVSTLELGDSALYLCASRETGGQPQHFGDGTRLSIL.

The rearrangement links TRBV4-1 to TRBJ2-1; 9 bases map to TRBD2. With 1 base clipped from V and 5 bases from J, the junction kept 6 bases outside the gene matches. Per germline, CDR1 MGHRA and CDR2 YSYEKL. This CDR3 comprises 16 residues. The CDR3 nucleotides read TGCGCCAGCAGCCAAGGCGGAGTAGCGGGGGACAATGAGCAGTTCTTC. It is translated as CASSQGGVAGDNEQFF.

The CDR3 DNA follows: TGTGCCAGCAGCTTAGCCCCGCCTTACGAGCCAGCTCTAGGCTCCTATAATTCACCCCTCCACTTT. This codes for CASSLAPPYEPALGSYNSPLHF. This sequence joins TRBV7-2 and TRBJ1-6; D is uncertain. Deletions cut 0 bases from V and 0 bases from J, with 24 bases between. The V gene's germline CDR1 is SGHTA and CDR2 FQGNSA. CDR3 length: 22 amino acids.

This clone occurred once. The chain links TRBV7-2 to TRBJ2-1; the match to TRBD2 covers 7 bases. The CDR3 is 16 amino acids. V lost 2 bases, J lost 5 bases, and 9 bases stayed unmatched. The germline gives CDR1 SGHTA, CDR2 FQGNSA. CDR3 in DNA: TGTGCCAGCAGCTTATTTAGAGCGGGGAACCACAATGAGCAGTTCTTC. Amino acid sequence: CASSLFRAGNHNEQFF.

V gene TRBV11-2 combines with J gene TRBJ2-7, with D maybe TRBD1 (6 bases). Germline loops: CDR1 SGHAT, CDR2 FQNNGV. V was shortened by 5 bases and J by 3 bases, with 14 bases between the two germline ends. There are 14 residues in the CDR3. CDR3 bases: TGTGCCAGCAGCCACAGAACAGGGAGCTACGAGCAGTACTTC. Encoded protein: CASSHRTGSYEQYF.

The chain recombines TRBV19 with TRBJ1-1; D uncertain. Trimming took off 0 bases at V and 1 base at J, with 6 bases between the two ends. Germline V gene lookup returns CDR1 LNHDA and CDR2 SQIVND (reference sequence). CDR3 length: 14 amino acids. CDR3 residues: CASSIDLPNTEAFF. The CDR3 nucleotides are TGTGCCAGTAGTATAGATCTCCCGAACACTGAAGCTTTCTTT. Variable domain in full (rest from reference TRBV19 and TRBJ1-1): DGGITQSPKYLFRKEGQNVTLSCEQNLNHDAMYWYRQDPGQGLRLIYYSQIVNDFQKGDIAEGYSVSREKKESFPLTVTSAQKNPTAFYLCASSIDLPNTEAFFGQGTRLTVV.

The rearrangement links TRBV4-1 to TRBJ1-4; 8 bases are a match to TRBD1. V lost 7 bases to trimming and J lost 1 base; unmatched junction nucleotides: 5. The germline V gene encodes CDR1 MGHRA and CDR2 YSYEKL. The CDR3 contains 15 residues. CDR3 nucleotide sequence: TGCGCCAGCAAGTCTGACAGGGGAACTAATGAAAAACTGTTTTTT. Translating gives CASKSDRGTNEKLFF.

The chain's CDR3 is CASSPYGPDSGNTIYF. In nucleotides, the CDR3 is TGTGCCAGCTCACCATATGGGCCCGACTCTGGAAACACCATATATTTT. The chain recombines TRBV18 with TRBJ1-3, with D unresolved. Germline CDR1 reads KGHSH; CDR2 reads LQKENI. Deletions cut 2 bases from V and 0 bases from J, with 11 bases between. The CDR3 has 16 amino acids. The whole variable domain, remainder taken from reference TRBV18 and TRBJ1-3, is NAGVMQNPRHLVRRRGQEARLRCSPMKGHSHVYWYRQLPEEGLKFMVYLQKENIIDESGMPKERFSAEFPKEGPSILRIQQVVRGDSAAYFCASSPYGPDSGNTIYFGEGSWLTVV.

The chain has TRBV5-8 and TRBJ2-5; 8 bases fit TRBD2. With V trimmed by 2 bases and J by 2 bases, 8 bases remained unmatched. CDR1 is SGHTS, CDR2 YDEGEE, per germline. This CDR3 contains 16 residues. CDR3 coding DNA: TGTGCCAGCAGCTTCGGGGGGGCCCGGATACAAGAGACCCAGTACTTC. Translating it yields CASSFGGARIQETQYF. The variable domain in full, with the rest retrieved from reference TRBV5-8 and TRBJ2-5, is EAGVTQSPTHLIKTRGQQATLRCSPISGHTSVYWYQQALGLGLQFLLWYDEGEERNRGNFPPRFSGRQFPNYSSELNVNALELEDSALYLCASSFGGARIQETQYFGPGTRLLVL.

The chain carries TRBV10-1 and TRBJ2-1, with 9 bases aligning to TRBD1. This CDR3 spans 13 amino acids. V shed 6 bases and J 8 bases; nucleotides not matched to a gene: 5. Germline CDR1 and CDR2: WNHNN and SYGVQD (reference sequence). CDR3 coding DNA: TGCGCCAGCAGCCGGGACAGGGCCCATGAGCAGTTCTTC. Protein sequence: CASSRDRAHEQFF.

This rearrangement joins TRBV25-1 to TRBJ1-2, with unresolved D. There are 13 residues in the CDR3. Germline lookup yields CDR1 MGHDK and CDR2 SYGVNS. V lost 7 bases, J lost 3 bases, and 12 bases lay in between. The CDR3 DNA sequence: TGTGCCAGCACCGCCACTCGGGACTATGGCTACACCTTC. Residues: CASTATRDYGYTF.

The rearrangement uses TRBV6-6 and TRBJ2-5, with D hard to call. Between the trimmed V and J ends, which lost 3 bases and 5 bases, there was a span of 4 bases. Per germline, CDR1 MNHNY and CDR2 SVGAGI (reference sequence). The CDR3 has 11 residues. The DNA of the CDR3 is TGTGCCAGCAGTTATCTGGAGACCCAGTACTTC. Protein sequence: CASSYLETQYF.

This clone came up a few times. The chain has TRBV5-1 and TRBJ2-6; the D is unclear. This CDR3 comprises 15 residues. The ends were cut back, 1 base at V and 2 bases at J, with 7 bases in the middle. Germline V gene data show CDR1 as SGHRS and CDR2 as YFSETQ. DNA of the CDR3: TGCGCCAGCAGCTTGCGGGTGGCTGGGGCCAACGTCCTGACTTTC. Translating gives CASSLRVAGANVLTF.

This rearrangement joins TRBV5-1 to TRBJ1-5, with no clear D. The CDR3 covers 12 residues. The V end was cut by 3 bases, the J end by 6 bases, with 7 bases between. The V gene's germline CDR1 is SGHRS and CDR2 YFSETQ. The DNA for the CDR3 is TGCGCCAGCAGCTACGAGGGTCAGCCCCAGCATTTT. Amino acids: CASSYEGQPQHF.

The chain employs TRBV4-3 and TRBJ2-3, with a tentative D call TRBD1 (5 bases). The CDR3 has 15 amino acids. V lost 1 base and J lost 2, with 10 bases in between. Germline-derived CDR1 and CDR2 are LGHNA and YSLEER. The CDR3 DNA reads TGCGCCAGCAGCCAAGCCGACAGCTCCACAGATACGCAGTATTTT. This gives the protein CASSQADSSTDTQYF.

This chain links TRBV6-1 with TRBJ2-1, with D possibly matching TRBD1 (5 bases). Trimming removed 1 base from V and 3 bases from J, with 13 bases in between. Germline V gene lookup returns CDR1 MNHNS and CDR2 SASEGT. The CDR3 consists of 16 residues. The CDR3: CASSEVKGRGYNEQFF. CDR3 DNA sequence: TGTGCCAGCAGTGAAGTTAAGGGAAGGGGCTACAATGAGCAGTTCTTC.

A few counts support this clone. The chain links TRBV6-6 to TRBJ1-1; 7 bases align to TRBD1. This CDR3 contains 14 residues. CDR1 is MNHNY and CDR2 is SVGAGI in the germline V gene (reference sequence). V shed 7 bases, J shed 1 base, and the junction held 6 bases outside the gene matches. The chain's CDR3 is CASIMTGKNTEAFF. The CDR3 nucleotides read TGTGCCAGCATCATGACAGGGAAGAACACTGAAGCTTTCTTT.

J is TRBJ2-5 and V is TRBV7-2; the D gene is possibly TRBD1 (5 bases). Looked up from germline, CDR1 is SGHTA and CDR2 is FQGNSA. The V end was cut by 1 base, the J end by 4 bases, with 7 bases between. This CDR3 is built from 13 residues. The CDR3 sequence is CASSLGQLETQYF. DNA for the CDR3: TGTGCCAGCAGCTTAGGACAGCTAGAGACCCAGTACTTC.

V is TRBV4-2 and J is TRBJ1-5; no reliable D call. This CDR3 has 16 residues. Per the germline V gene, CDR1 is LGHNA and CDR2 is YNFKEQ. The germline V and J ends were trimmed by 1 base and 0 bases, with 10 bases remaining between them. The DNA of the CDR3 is TGTGCCAGCAGCCAAGGGCCTACGGGTAGCAATCAGCCCCAGCATTTT. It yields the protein CASSQGPTGSNQPQHF.

Written as DNA, the CDR3 is TGTGCCAGCAGCTTGGCGGTGGGGGGTGGCTGGGCCAACGTCCTGACTTTC. Its translation is CASSLAVGGGWANVLTF. The chain has TRBV5-4 and TRBJ2-6; D might be TRBD2 (6 bases). CDR1 and CDR2 from the germline V gene are SGHNT and YYREEE (reference sequence). V dropped 0 bases and J dropped 5 bases, with 15 bases sitting between them. The length of the CDR3 is 17 residues.

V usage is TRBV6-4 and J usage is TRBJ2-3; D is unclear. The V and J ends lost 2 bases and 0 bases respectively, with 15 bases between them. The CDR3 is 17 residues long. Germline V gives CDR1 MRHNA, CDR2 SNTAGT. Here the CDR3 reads CASSDVPMGTSTDTQYF. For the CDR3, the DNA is TGTGCCAGCAGTGACGTCCCGATGGGCACCAGCACAGATACGCAGTATTTT.

CDR3 coding DNA: TGCGCCAGCAGCCATCCGGGACAGGGGATTGAAGCTTTCTTT. This encodes CASSHPGQGIEAFF. The gene calls are TRBV4-1 and TRBJ1-1, with 10 bases identical to TRBD1. The germline V gene encodes CDR1 MGHRA and CDR2 YSYEKL. V dropped 3 bases and J dropped 7; count of bases not matched to a gene: 5. This CDR3 has 14 residues.

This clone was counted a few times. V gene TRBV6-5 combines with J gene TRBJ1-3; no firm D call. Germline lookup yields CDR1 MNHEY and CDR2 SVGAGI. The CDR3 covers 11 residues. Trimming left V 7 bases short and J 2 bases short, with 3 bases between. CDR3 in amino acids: CASTTGNTIYF. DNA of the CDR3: TGTGCCAGCACCACTGGAAACACCATATATTTT.

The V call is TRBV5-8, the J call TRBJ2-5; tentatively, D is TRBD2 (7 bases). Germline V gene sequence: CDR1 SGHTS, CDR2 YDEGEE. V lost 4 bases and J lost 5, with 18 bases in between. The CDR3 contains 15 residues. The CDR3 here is CASSPLGAGAETQYF. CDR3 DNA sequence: TGTGCCAGCAGCCCGCTCGGTGCGGGGGCCGAGACCCAGTACTTC.

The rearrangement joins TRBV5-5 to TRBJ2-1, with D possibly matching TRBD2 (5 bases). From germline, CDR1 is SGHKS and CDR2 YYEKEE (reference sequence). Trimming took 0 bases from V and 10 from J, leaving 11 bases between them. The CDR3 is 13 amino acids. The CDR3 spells CASSLGSTGEQFF. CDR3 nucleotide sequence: TGTGCCAGCAGCTTGGGCTCGACGGGAGAGCAGTTCTTC.

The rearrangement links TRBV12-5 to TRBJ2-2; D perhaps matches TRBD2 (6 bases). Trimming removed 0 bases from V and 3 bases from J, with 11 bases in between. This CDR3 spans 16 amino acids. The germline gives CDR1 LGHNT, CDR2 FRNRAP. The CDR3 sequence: CASGLVVWGDTGELFF. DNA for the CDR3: TGTGCTAGTGGTTTGGTTGTTTGGGGGGACACCGGGGAGCTGTTTTTT.

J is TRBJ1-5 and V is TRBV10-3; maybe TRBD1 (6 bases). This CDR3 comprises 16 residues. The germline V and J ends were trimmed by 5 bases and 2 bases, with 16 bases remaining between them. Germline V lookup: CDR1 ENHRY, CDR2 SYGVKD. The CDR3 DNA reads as TGTGCCATCAGTCGACAGGCCTCAAGGGGCAATCAGCCCCAGCATTTT. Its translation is CAISRQASRGNQPQHF.